This T cell receptor (beta chain) was identified during a study of T cell responses to AZD1222 COVID-19 vaccine. Study-level points and caveats: Scientists sampled the repertoires only once the peak T cell response had passed. The donors showed a predominance of white British ancestry and of females, with possible underestimation of clonal diversity.

Libraries were prepared by immunoSEQ multiplex PCR; TCRdb keeps only in-frame clonotypes and omits some of them. Among around 200,000 clones listed, just over 90% were seen once. A word on this clone: Its antigen is unknown.

This CDR3 has 17 residues. Trimming took 5 bases from V and 5 from J; bases not matched to a gene: 13. Germline CDR1 LNHDA, CDR2 SQIVND (reference sequence). The receptor was derived from an adult in good health. The chain is built from TRBV19 and TRBJ2-2; 8 bases agree with TRBD2. The specimen comprised peripheral blood, sampled on day 0 of AZD1222 vaccination. DNA for the CDR3: TGTGCCAGTAGTTCCCCCCTCGGGAGGGCCCGTACCGGGGAGCTGTTTTTT. Protein sequence: CASSSPLGRARTGELFF. The variable domain in full, completed from reference TRBV19 and TRBJ2-2, reads DGGITQSPKYLFRKEGQNVTLSCEQNLNHDAMYWYRQDPGQGLRLIYYSQIVNDFQKGDIAEGYSVSREKKESFPLTVTSAQKNPTAFYLCASSSPLGRARTGELFFGEGSRLTVL.